This note documents a single T cell receptor (beta chain) sequence. Its antigen is unidentified. The data derive from a study of T cells expressing NK-cell markers. Germline CDR1 and CDR2: SGHRS and YFSETQ. The CDR3 sequence is 16 residues long. Whole-study findings and limits: Roughly 6 donors had dominant NKG2C+ clonotypes that comprised about 1.0-7.5% of their CD8+ T cells. Similarly, these clonotypes led the CD3+CD56-NKG2C+ fraction as well in several donors.

The TCR beta cDNA came from 5'RACE template switching with UMIs. TCRdb reprocessed the 5' RACE reads; each CDR3 protein has one entry and no DNA is given. This listing includes about half a million distinct CDR3 sequences. Sequencing used blood T cells: a sorted CD56 or NKG2C T cell subset, CD4+ or CD8+ T cells, or bulk PBMC T cells (not recorded which). The sequence was obtained from a woman aged 45-65 years in good health. V and J are TRBV5-1 and TRBJ2-3; there is no DNA to check the TCRdb D call of TRBD2. Here the CDR3 reads CASSLNRREIADTQYF.